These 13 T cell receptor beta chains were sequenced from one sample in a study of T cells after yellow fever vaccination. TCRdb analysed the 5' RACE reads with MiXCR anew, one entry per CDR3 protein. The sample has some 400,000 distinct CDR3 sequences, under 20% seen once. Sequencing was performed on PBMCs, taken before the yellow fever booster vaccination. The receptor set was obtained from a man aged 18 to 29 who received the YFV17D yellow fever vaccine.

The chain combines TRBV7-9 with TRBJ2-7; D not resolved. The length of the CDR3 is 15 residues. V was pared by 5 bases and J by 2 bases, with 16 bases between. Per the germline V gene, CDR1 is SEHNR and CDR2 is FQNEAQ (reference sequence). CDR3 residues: CASSPPVGHTYEQYV. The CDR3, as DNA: TGTGCCAGCAGCCCCCCGGTTGGGCACACCTACGAGCAGTACGTC.

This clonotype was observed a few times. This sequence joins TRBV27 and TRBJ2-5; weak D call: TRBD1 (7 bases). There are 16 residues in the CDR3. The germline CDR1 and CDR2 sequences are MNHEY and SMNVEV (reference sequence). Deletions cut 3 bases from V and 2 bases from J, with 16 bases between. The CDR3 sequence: CASSFNQGGAQETQYF. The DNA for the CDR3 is TGTGCCAGCAGTTTTAACCAGGGGGGCGCGCAAGAGACCCAGTACTTC.

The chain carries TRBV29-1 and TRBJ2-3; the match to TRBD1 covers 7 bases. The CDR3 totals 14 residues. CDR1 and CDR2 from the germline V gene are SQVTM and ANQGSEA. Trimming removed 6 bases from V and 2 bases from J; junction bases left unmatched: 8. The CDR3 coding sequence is TGCAGCGTCGGACGGACAGGACTCACAGATACGCAGTATTTT. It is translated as CSVGRTGLTDTQYF.

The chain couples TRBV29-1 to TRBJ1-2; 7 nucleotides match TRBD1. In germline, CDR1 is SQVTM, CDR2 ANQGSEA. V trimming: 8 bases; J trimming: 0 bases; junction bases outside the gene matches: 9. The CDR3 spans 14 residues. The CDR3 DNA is TGCAGCACCCTCCAGGGGGGCGCTAACTATGGCTACACCTTC. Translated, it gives CSTLQGGANYGYTF.

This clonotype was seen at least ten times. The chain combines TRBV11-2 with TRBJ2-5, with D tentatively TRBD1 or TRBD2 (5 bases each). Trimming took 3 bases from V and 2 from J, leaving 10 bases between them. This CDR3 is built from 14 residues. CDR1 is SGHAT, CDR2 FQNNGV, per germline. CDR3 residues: CASSFGAGQETQYF. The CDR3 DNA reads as TGTGCCAGCAGCTTCGGGGCAGGACAAGAGACCCAGTACTTC.

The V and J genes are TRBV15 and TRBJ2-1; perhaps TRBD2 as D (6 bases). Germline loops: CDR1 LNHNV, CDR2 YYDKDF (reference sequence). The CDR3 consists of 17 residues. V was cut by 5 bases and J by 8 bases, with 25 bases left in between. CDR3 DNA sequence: TGTGCCACCAGCGCCCGGAGGGGTCTTAGCGTCTTGGATGAGCAGTTCTTC. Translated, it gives CATSARRGLSVLDEQFF.

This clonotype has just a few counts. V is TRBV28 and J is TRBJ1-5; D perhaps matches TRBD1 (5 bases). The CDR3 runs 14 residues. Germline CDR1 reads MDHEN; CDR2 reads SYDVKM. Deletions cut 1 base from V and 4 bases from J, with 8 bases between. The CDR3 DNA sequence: TGTGCCAGCAGTTTATACCGACAGAATCAGCCCCAGCATTTT. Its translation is CASSLYRQNQPQHF.

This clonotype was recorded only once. CDR3 sequence (DNA): TGTGCCAGCAGCCAGACAGGAGGACACTCCTACGAGCAGTACTTC. Encoded protein: CASSQTGGHSYEQYF. The gene calls are TRBV14 and TRBJ2-7; maybe TRBD1 (6 bases). From germline, CDR1 is SGHDN and CDR2 FVKESK. The length of the CDR3 is 15 residues. The germline V and J ends were trimmed by 3 bases and 0 bases, with 12 bases remaining between them.

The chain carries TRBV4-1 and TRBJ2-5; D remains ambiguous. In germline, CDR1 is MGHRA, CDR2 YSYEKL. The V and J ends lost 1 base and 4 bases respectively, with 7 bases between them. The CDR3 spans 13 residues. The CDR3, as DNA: TGCGCCAGCAGCCAAGCTTCCGTAGAGACCCAGTACTTC. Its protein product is CASSQASVETQYF.

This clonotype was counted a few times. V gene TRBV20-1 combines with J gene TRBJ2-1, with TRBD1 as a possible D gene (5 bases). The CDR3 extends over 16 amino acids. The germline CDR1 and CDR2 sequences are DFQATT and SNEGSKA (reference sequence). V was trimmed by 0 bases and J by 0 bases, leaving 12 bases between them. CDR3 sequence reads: CSARDPRVSSYNEQFF. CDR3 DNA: TGCAGTGCTAGAGACCCCAGGGTAAGCTCCTACAATGAGCAGTTCTTC.

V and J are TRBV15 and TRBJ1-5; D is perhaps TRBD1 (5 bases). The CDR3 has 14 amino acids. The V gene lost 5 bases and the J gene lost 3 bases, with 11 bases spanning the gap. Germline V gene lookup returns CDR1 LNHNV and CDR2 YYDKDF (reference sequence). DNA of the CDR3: TGTGCCACCAGCCGACGAGGGGTCAATCAGCCCCAGCATTTT. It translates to CATSRRGVNQPQHF.

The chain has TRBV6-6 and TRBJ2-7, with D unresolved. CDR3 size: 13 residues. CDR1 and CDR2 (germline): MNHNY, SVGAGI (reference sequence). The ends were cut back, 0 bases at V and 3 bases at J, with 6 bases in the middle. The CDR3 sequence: CASSYSGLYEQYV. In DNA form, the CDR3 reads TGTGCCAGCAGTTACTCCGGCCTCTACGAGCAGTACGTC.

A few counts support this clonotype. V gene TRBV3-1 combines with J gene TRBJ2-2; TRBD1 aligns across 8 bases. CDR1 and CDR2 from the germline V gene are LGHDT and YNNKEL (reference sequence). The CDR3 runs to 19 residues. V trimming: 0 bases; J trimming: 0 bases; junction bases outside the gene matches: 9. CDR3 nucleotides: TGTGCCAGCAGCCAAGAAATTCCCAGGGGGCCAGCGAACACCGGGGAGCTGTTTTTT. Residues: CASSQEIPRGPANTGELFF.